This T cell receptor beta chain was sequenced during a study of radiotherapy plus CTLA-4 blockade in lung cancer. Turning to the study itself: Disease control was present in 30% to 40% of patients, and objective responses in approximately 20%.

A word on this clone: Its antigen is unidentified.

Focal radiation with ipilimumab CTLA-4 blockade was given to patients with chemo-refractory metastatic non-small-cell lung cancer. Study outcomes and limitations: Peripheral blood showed expansion of tumor-derived TCR clones after radiotherapy and ipilimumab. Reports identified early blood T cell clone dynamics, with interferon-beta, as the best response predictor.

The length of the CDR3 is 13 residues. Germline V CDR1 and CDR2: SGHKS, YYEKEE (reference sequence). Trimming removed 5 bases from V and 5 bases from J; junction bases left unmatched: 5. Using immunoSEQ multiplex PCR, the repertoire was profiled, and TCRdb retains in-frame clones only, with some absent. The sample lists about 120,000 clones, around 89% seen once, with over 6% in the top ten. The J gene is TRBJ1-2, the V gene TRBV5-5; the match to TRBD1 covers 8 bases. This TCR derives from a human donor with non-small cell lung cancer that progressed on radiotherapy plus ipilimumab. The sample here was peripheral blood, taken from a patient treated with radiotherapy plus ipilimumab. The CDR3 coding sequence is TGTGCCAGCAGTTCGGACAGGGATTATGGCTACACCTTC. Translated: CASSSDRDYGYTF. The whole variable domain, filled in from reference TRBV5-5 and TRBJ1-2, reads DAGVTQSPTHLIKTRGQQVTLRCSPISGHKSVSWYQQVLGQGPQFIFQYYEKEERGRGNFPDRFSARQFPNYSSELNVNALLLGDSALYLCASSSDRDYGYTFGSGTRLTVV.